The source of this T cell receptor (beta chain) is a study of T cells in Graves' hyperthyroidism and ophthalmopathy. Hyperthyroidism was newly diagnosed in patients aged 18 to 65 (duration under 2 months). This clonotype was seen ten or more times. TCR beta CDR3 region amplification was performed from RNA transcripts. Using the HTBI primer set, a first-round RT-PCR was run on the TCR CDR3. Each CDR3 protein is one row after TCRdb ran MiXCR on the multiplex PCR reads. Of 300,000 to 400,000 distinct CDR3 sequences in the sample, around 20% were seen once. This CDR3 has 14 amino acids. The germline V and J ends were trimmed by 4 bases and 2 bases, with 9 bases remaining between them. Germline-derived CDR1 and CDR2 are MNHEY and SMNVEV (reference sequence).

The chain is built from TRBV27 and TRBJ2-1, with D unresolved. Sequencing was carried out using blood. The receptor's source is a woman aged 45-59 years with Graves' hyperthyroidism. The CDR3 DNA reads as TGTGCCAGCAGTTGGGTCGGACCCTACAATGAGCAGTTCTTC. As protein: CASSWVGPYNEQFF.